Sequencing of this TCR beta chain was carried out in a study of sequential checkpoint blockade in melanoma. The wider study: Each arm's sequence ended with maintenance nivolumab.

Treatment specified: randomized to nivolumab then ipilimumab (arm A) or the reverse (arm B). The CDR3 has 15 amino acids. Unmatched junction bases numbered 7, after V lost 1 base and J lost 5 bases. Germline CDR1 is SGHNT and CDR2 is YENEEA. With respect to this clone: Its antigen is as yet unknown.

Sequenced by immunoSEQ multiplex PCR; TCRdb stores in-frame clones only, minus some. Of 4,000 to 5,000 clones listed, about 40% are singletons. General study findings and limits: Pretreatment TIL clonality tracked with response in the nivolumab-first arm.

The clonotype originates from a human donor with melanoma. The material sequenced was tumor tissue (inferred from file names), taken from a patient given nivolumab and ipilimumab in sequence. The gene calls are TRBV11-3 and TRBJ2-7; 8 positions agree with TRBD1. CDR3 in DNA: TGTGCCAGCAGCTTAGGGGGGACAGGTCATCACGAGCAGTACTTC. It specifies CASSLGGTGHHEQYF.